This is a list of T cell receptor beta chains from one sample in a study of blood T cell repertoires in COVID-19. Using immunoSEQ multiplex PCR, the repertoire was profiled, and TCRdb retains in-frame clones only, with some absent. This table has approximately 99,000 clones, around 88% appearing once. The material sequenced was peripheral blood. These receptors were collected from a man aged 45-60 years with COVID-19, enrolled during active disease. Each CDR3 is given with its conserved first and last residue. Fields, in order: clone size, J gene, D gene, V gene, CDR3 DNA, CDR3 protein. The D gene is left open where the match is weak. Size is omitted from some rows. Given values are once, few, many or a class for expanded clones.

size: NA; J: TRBJ1-1; D: NA; V: TRBV9; DNA: TGTGCCAGCAGCAAACAGGGTATAGCTGAAGCTTTCTTT; CDR3: CASSKQGIAEAFF
size: many; J: TRBJ1-2; D: NA; V: TRBV7-9; DNA: TGTGCCAGCATTGACAGACAGTATGGCTACACCTTC; CDR3: CASIDRQYGYTF
size: once; J: TRBJ2-5; D: NA; V: TRBV5-1; DNA: TGCGCCAGCAGCCTGTTCGACCAAGAGACCCAGTACTTC; CDR3: CASSLFDQETQYF
size: NA; J: TRBJ2-3; D: TRBD2; V: TRBV29-1; DNA: TGCAGCGCCGAAGTAGGGAGGGCGCAGTATTTT; CDR3: CSAEVGRAQYF
size: NA; J: TRBJ2-7; D: TRBD2; V: TRBV20-1; DNA: TGCAGTGCTCGCCGGGGGGACGAGCAGTACTTC; CDR3: CSARRGDEQYF
size: NA; J: TRBJ1-6; D: TRBD1; V: TRBV5-1; DNA: TGCGCCAGCAGCTTAGGGCCCGGGACAGACTATAATTCACCCCTCCACTTT; CDR3: CASSLGPGTDYNSPLHF
size: NA; J: TRBJ1-6; D: TRBD1; V: TRBV5-8; DNA: TGTGCCAGCAGCTTGAATGACAGGGTTAGTTCACCCCTCCACTTT; CDR3: CASSLNDRVSSPLHF
size: NA; J: TRBJ1-2; D: NA; V: TRBV9; DNA: TGTGCCAGCAGCGCGCGCTTGGTGGGGCACTATGGCTACACCTTC; CDR3: CASSARLVGHYGYTF
size: NA; J: TRBJ2-5; D: TRBD2; V: TRBV9; DNA: TGTGCCAGCAGCAAGTACGGGGGGCAAGAGACCCAGTACTTC; CDR3: CASSKYGGQETQYF
size: few; J: TRBJ2-7; D: TRBD1; V: TRBV6-6; DNA: TGTGCCAGCAGCCTGGGACAGACTTACGAGCAGTACTTC; CDR3: CASSLGQTYEQYF
size: NA; J: TRBJ2-3; D: TRBD2; V: TRBV7-9; DNA: TGTGCCAGCAGCCCCCGGGGTAGCGGGGCCTCCACAGATACGCAGTATTTT; CDR3: CASSPRGSGASTDTQYF
size: NA; J: TRBJ1-5; D: NA; V: TRBV2; DNA: TGTGCCAGCAGTGAAGAGGGGTCTCAGCCCCAGCATTTT; CDR3: CASSEEGSQPQHF
size: NA; J: TRBJ2-7; D: TRBD1; V: TRBV7-9; DNA: TGTGCCAGCTCCGACAGGGGGCCGAGCTCCTACGAGCAGTACTTC; CDR3: CASSDRGPSSYEQYF
size: once; J: TRBJ1-5; D: NA; V: TRBV4-1; DNA: TGCGCCAGCAGCCAAGAGACATCCTATAGCAATCAGCCCCAGCATTTT; CDR3: CASSQETSYSNQPQHF
size: NA; J: TRBJ1-2; D: NA; V: TRBV3-1/TRBV3-2; DNA: TGTGCCAGCAGCCCTTCTTCCGTAGCTAACTATGGCTACACCTTC; CDR3: CASSPSSVANYGYTF
size: many; J: TRBJ1-5; D: TRBD1; V: TRBV15; DNA: TGTGCCACCAGCCCTACACACAGGGGTAGCAATCAGCCCCAGCATTTT; CDR3: CATSPTHRGSNQPQHF
size: once; J: TRBJ1-5; D: NA; V: TRBV28; DNA: TGTGCCAGCACAAGGGACATCAATCAGCCCCAGCATTTT; CDR3: CASTRDINQPQHF
size: NA; J: TRBJ1-5; D: NA; V: TRBV30; DNA: TGTGCCTGGAGTGGAGCTAGCAATCAGCCCCAGCATTTT; CDR3: CAWSGASNQPQHF
size: NA; J: TRBJ1-3; D: NA; V: TRBV3-1/TRBV3-2; DNA: TGTGCCAGCAGCCAGGGACACGCTGGAAACACCATATATTTT; CDR3: CASSQGHAGNTIYF
size: NA; J: TRBJ1-2; D: NA; V: TRBV7-8; DNA: TGTGCCAGCAGCTTGACAGCTAACTATGGCTACACCTTC; CDR3: CASSLTANYGYTF
size: NA; J: TRBJ1-3; D: TRBD1; V: TRBV3-1/TRBV3-2; DNA: TGTGCCAGCAGCCCTAAACTAGGGACAGGCCCCTCTGGAAACACCATATATTTT; CDR3: CASSPKLGTGPSGNTIYF
size: NA; J: TRBJ1-1; D: TRBD1; V: TRBV2; DNA: TGTGCCAGCAGGGAGGACAGGGGTTCGGCCACTGAAGCTTTCTTT; CDR3: CASREDRGSATEAFF
size: NA; J: TRBJ1-1; D: NA; V: TRBV6-1; DNA: TGTGCCAGCAGTGAAGAGGGGTTTGGGATAGGCACTGAAGCTTTCTTT; CDR3: CASSEEGFGIGTEAFF
size: few; J: TRBJ2-7; D: NA; V: TRBV7-2; DNA: TGTGCCAGCAGCTTAGTTTCTTGGGCCCACGAGCAGTACTTC; CDR3: CASSLVSWAHEQYF
size: once; J: TRBJ2-7; D: NA; V: TRBV6-1; DNA: TGTGCCAGCAGTGACCTAGCCGGGAGTGGGCATCCCTACGAGCAGTACTTC; CDR3: CASSDLAGSGHPYEQYF
size: NA; J: TRBJ1-5; D: TRBD1; V: TRBV24-1; DNA: TGTGCCACCAGTGGGACAGGGAGCCAGCCCCAGCATTTT; CDR3: CATSGTGSQPQHF
size: NA; J: TRBJ2-3; D: NA; V: TRBV7-9; DNA: TGTGCCAGCATCCTAGTGGGACTTGCAGATACGCAGTATTTT; CDR3: CASILVGLADTQYF
size: NA; J: TRBJ2-1; D: NA; V: TRBV30; DNA: TGTGCCTGGAGTGTAGGCAGGGTATTATTCAATGAGCAGTTCTTC; CDR3: CAWSVGRVLFNEQFF
size: NA; J: TRBJ1-5; D: NA; V: TRBV7-2; DNA: TGTGCCAGCAGCCCTAATCTGGGCAATCAGCCCCAGCATTTT; CDR3: CASSPNLGNQPQHF